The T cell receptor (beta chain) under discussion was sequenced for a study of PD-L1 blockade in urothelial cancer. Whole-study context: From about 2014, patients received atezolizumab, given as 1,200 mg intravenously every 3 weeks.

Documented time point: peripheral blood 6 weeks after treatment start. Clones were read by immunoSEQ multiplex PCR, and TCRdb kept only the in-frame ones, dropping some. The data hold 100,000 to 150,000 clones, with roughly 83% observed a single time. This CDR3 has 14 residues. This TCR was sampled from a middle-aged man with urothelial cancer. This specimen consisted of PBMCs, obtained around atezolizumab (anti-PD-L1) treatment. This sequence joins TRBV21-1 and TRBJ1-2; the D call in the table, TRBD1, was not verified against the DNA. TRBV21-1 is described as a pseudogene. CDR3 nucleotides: TGTGCCAGCAGCAAAGTAGCGACAGGGCTTGGCTACACCTTC. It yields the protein CASSKVATGLGYTF.